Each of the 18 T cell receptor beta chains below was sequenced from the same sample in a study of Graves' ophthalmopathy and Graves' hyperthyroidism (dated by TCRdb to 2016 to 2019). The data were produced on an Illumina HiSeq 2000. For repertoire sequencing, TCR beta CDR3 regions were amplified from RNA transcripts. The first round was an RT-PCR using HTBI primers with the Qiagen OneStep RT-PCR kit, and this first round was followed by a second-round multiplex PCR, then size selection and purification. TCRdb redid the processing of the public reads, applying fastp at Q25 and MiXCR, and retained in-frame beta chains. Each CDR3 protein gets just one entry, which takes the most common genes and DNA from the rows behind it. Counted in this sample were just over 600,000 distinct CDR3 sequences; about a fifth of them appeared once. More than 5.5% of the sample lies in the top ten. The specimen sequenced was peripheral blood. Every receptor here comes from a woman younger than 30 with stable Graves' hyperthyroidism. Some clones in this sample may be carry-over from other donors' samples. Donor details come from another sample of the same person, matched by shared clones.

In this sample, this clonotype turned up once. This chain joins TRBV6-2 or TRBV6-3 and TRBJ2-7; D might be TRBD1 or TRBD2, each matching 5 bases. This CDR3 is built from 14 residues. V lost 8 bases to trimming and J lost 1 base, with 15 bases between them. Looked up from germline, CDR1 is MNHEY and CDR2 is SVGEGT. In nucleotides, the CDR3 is TGTGCCAGCCTAAATCGGGACGGATCCTACGAGCAGTACTTC. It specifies CASLNRDGSYEQYF.

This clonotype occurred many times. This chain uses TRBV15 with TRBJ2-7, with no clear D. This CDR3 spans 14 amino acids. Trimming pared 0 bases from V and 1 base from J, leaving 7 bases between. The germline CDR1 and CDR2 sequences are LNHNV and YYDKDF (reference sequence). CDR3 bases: TGTGCCACCAGCAGAGATGATTGGTCCTACGAGCAGTACTTC. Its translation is CATSRDDWSYEQYF.

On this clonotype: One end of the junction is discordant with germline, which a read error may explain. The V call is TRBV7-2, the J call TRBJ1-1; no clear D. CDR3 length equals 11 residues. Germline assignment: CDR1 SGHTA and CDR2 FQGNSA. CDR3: CASSFSLGLFF. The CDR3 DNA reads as TGTGCCAGCAGCTTCTCATTGGGGTTGTTTTTT.

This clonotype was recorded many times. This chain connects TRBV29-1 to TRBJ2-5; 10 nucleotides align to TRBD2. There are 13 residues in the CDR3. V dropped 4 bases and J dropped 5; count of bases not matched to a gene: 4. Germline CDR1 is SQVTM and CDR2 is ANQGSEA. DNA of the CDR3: TGCAGCGTTGGGCCGACTAGCGGGGAGACCCAGTACTTC. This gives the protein CSVGPTSGETQYF. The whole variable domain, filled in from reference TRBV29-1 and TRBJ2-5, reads SAVISQKPSRDICQRGTSLTIQCQVDSQVTMMFWYRQQPGQSLTLIATANQGSEATYESGFVIDKFPISRPNLTFSTLTVSNMSPEDSSIYLCSVGPTSGETQYFGPGTRLLVL.

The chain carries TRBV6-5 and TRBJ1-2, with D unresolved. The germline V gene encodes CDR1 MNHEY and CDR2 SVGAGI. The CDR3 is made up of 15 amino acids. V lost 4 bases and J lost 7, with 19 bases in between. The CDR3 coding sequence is TGTGCCAGCAGTTCTCGGGCGACCGGCAGCGGTGGCTACACCTTC. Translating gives CASSSRATGSGGYTF.

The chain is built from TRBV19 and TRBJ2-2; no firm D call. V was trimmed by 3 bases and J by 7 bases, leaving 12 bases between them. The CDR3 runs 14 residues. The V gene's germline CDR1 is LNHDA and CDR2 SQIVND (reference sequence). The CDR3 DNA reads TGTGCCAGTAGTATTGCCGGGTTGGACGGGGAGCTGTTTTTT. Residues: CASSIAGLDGELFF.

CDR3 residues: CASSGGPYSNQPQHF. The CDR3 DNA reads as TGTGCCAGCAGCGGGGGGCCATATAGCAATCAGCCCCAGCATTTT. J is TRBJ1-5 and V is TRBV7-2; tentatively, D is TRBD1 (6 bases). From germline, CDR1 is SGHTA and CDR2 FQGNSA. This CDR3 has 15 residues. The V and J ends lost 5 bases and 0 bases respectively, with 11 bases between them.

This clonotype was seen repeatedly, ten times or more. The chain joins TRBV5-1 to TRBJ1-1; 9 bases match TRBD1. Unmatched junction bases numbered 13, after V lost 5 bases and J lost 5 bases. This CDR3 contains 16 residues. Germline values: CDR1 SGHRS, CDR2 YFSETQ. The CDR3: CASRHLRDREKTEAFF. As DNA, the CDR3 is TGCGCCAGCAGACATCTCCGGGACAGGGAGAAAACTGAAGCTTTCTTT.

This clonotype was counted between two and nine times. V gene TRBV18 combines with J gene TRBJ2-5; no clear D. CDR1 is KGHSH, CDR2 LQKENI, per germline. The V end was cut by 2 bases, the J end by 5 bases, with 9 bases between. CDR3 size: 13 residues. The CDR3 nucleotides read TGTGCCAGCTCACCAGGGAAGGAGGAGACCCAGTACTTC. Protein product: CASSPGKEETQYF. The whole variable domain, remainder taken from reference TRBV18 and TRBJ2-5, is NAGVMQNPRHLVRRRGQEARLRCSPMKGHSHVYWYRQLPEEGLKFMVYLQKENIIDESGMPKERFSAEFPKEGPSILRIQQVVRGDSAAYFCASSPGKEETQYFGPGTRLLVL.

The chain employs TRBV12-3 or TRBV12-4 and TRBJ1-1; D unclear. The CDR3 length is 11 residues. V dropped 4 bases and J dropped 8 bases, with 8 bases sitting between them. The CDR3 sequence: CASSSFNEAFF. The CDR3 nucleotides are TGTGCCAGCAGTTCCTTCAACGAAGCTTTCTTT.

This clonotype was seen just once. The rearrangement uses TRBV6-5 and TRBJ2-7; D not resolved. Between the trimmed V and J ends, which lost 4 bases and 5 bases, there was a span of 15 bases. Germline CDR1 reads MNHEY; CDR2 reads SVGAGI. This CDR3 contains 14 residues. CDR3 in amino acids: CASSSRAGPHEQYF. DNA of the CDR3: TGTGCCAGCAGTTCTCGGGCCGGACCCCACGAGCAGTACTTC.

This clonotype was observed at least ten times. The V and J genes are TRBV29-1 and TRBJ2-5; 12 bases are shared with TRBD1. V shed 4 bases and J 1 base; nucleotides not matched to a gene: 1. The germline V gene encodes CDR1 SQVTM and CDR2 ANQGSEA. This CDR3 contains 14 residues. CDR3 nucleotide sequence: TGCAGCGTTGGGGACAGGGGGCTCCAAGAGACCCAGTACTTC. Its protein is CSVGDRGLQETQYF.

Written as DNA, the CDR3 is TGTGCCAGCAGCCATCCAGGGGGTACTGAAGCTTTCTTT. Its translation is CASSHPGGTEAFF. This chain joins TRBV27 and TRBJ1-1; TRBD1 aligns across 7 bases. Trimming took 6 bases from V and 5 from J; bases not matched to a gene: 6. The CDR3 is made up of 13 amino acids. Germline-derived CDR1 and CDR2 are MNHEY and SMNVEV (reference sequence).

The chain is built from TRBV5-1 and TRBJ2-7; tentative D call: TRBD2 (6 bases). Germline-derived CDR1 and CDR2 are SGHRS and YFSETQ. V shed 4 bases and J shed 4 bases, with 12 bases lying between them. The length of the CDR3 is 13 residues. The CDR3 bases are TGCGCCAGCAGCAGGGACTTAAAATACGAGCAGTACTTC. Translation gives CASSRDLKYEQYF.

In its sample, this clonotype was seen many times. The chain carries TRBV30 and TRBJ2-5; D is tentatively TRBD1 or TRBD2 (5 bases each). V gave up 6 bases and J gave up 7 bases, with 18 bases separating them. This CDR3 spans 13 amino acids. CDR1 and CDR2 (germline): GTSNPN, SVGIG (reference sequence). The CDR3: CACLPPGARTQYF. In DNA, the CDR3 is TGTGCCTGCCTCCCGCCCGGGGCAAGGACCCAGTACTTC.

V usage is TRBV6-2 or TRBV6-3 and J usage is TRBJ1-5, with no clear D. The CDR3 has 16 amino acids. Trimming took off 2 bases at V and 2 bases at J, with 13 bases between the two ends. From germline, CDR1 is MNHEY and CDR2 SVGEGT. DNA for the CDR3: TGTGCCAGCAGTTACCGAGGAGGGCTCGGCAATCAGCCCCAGCATTTT. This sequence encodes CASSYRGGLGNQPQHF.

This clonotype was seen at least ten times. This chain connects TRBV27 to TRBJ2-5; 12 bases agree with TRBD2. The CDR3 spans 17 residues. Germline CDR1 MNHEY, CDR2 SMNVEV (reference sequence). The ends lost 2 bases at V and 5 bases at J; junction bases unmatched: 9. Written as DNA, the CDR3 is TGTGCCAGCAGTTTACCATCTAGCGGGAGGGCCAACGAGACCCAGTACTTC. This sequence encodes CASSLPSSGRANETQYF.

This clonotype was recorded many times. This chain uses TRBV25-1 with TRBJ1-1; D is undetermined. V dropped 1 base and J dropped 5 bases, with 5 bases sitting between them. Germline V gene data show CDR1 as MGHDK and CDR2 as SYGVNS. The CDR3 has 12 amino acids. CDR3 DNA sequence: TGTGCCAGCAGTGAATCAGGTACTGAAGCTTTCTTT. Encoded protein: CASSESGTEAFF.